A single sample is the source of the 8 T cell receptor beta chains below, sequenced in a study of T-cell reconstitution after alpha-beta-depleted transplantation in children. Researchers prepared the TCRbeta library using unique molecular identifiers, the study reports. TCRdb fed the PCR reads into MiXCR, producing one record per CDR3 protein. The table has about 130,000 distinct CDR3 sequences, about a tenth seen once. Sequenced here: PBMCs, mostly from graft donor cells, sampled 180 days after TCRalphabeta/CD19-depleted stem cell transplant. These receptors were taken from a girl under three years old who had a stem cell transplant for combined immunodeficiency, so the T cells may come from the graft donor.

This clonotype has more than one count but fewer than ten. CDR3 region: CASSHSADRATNEKLFF. The CDR3, as DNA: TGTGCCAGCAGCCACTCGGCGGACAGGGCTACTAATGAAAAACTGTTTTTT. The chain carries TRBV7-8 and TRBJ1-4; 8 positions agree with TRBD1. Germline CDR1 reads SGHVS; CDR2 reads FQNEAQ. The CDR3 consists of 17 residues. After removal of 5 bases from V and 2 bases from J, the junction contained 10 bases not matched to a gene.

Notes on this clonotype: At one end the junction does not follow the germline gene, possibly because of a read error. The chain carries TRBV12-3 or TRBV12-4 and TRBJ1-1; 8 bases fit TRBD1. The CDR3 length is 19 residues. DNA for the CDR3: TGTGCCTGCAGTCTCACCCCTCAGGGGGCGTTCAAATGGAACACTGAAGCTTTCTTT. It yields the protein CACSLTPQGAFKWNTEAFF.

The gene calls are TRBV12-3 or TRBV12-4 and TRBJ2-7; 8 bases agree with TRBD2. Trimming removed 3 bases from V and 2 bases from J; junction bases left unmatched: 9. The CDR3 sequence is 16 residues long. The CDR3 DNA reads as TGTGCCAGCAGTTTTGGGGGAGGGACTAGGACCTACGAGCAGTACTTC. It is translated as CASSFGGGTRTYEQYF.

This chain connects TRBV4-2 to TRBJ1-5, with TRBD1 matching over 8 bases. The CDR3 is 16 amino acids. V trimming: 5 bases; J trimming: 0 bases; junction bases outside the gene matches: 6. Germline assignment: CDR1 LGHNA and CDR2 YNFKEQ. CDR3 nucleotide sequence: TGTGCCAGCAGCTTCGGGACAGGTAATAGCAATCAGCCCCAGCATTTT. It is translated as CASSFGTGNSNQPQHF.

Ten or more counts support this clonotype. This chain joins TRBV20-1 and TRBJ2-1; D perhaps matches TRBD2 (6 bases). The germline V gene has CDR1 DFQATT and CDR2 SNEGSKA (reference sequence). The CDR3 sequence is 14 residues long. Trimming took 6 bases from V and 6 from J, leaving 18 bases between them. The CDR3 is CSASGTSYLNEQFF. CDR3 DNA sequence: TGCAGTGCCTCCGGGACTTCGTACCTCAATGAGCAGTTCTTC.

This clonotype was counted a few times. The chain uses TRBV27 and TRBJ2-7; TRBD2 matches 9 bases. The V gene end was trimmed by 6 bases and the J gene end by 5 bases; junction bases not matched to a gene: 8. CDR3 length: 14 amino acids. Germline V gives CDR1 MNHEY, CDR2 SMNVEV (reference sequence). The CDR3 nucleotides are TGTGCCAGCAGCCAAGCGGGAGGAGCCGACGAGCAGTACTTC. Protein product: CASSQAGGADEQYF.

This clonotype was recorded many times. The chain is built from TRBV4-3 and TRBJ2-1; D possibly corresponds to TRBD2 (5 bases). CDR3 length equals 14 residues. Germline CDR1 reads LGHNA; CDR2 reads YSLEER. The V and J ends lost 3 bases and 1 base respectively, with 7 bases between them. CDR3 nucleotides: TGCGCCAGCAGCCAGGGAGTTTCCTACAATGAGCAGTTCTTC. Encoded protein: CASSQGVSYNEQFF.

The chain is built from TRBV24-1 and TRBJ2-6, with D possibly TRBD1 on 5 matching bases. The CDR3 length is 14 residues. V lost 8 bases, J lost 0 bases, and 7 bases lay in between. CDR1 is KGHDR and CDR2 is SFDVKD in the germline V gene. The CDR3 bases are TGTGCCACCATGCAGGGCTCTGGGGCCAACGTCCTGACTTTC. It specifies CATMQGSGANVLTF.